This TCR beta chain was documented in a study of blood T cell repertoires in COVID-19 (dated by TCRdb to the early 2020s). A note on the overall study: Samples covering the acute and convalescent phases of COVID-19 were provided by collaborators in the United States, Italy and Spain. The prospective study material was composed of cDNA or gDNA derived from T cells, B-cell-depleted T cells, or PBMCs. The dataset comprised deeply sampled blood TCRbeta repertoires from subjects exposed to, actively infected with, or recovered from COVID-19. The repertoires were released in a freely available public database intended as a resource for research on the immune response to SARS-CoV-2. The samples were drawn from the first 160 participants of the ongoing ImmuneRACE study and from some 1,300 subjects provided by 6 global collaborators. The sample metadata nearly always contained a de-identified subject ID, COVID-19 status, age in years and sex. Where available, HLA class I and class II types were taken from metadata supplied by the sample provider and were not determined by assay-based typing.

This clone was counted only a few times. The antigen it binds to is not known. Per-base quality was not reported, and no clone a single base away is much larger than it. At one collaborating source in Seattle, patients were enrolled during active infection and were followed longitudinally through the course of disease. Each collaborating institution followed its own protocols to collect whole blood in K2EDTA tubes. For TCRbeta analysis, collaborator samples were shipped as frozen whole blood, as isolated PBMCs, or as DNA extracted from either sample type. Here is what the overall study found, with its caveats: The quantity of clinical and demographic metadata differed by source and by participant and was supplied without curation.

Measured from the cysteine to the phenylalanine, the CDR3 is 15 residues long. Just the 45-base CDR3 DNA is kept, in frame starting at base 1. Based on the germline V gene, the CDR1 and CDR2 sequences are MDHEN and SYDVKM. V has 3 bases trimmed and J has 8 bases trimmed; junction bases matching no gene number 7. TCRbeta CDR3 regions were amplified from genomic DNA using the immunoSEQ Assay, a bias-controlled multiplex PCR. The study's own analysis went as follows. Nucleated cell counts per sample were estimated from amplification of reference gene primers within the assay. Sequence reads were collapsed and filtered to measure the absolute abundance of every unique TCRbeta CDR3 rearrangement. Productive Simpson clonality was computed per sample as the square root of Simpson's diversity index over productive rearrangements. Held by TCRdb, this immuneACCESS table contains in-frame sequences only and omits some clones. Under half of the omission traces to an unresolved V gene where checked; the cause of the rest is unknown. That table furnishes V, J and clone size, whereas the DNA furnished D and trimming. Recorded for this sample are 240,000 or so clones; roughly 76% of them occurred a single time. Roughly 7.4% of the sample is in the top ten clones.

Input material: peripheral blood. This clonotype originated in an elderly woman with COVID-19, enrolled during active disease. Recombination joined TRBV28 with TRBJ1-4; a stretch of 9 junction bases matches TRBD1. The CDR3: CASSFGGQGGEKLFF. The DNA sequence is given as TGTGCCAGCAGTTTCGGGGGACAGGGCGGCGAAAAACTGTTTTTT.